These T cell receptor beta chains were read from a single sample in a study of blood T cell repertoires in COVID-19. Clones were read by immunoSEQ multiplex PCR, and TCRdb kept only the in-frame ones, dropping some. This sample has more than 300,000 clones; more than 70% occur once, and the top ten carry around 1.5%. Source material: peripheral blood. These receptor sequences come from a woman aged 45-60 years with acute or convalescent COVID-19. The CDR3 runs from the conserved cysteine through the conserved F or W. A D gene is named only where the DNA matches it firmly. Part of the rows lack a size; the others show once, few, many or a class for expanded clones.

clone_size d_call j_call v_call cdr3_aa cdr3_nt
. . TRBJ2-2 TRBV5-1 CASSLATGYTGELFF TGCGCCAGCAGCTTGGCGACGGGGTACACCGGGGAGCTGTTTTTT
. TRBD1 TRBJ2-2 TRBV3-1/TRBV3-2 CASSQDPTGCRELFF TGTGCCAGCAGCCAAGATCCGACAGGGTGCCGGGAGCTGTTTTTT
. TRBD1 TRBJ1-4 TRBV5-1 CASSQTGYEKLFF TGCGCCAGCAGCCAGACAGGGTACGAAAAACTGTTTTTT
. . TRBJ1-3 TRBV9 CASRKDSHNSGNTIYF TGTGCCAGCAGAAAAGACAGCCATAACTCTGGAAACACCATATATTTT
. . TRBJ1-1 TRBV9 CASSARGTGRWDTEAFF TGTGCCAGCAGCGCCCGGGGAACGGGTCGGTGGGACACTGAAGCTTTCTTT
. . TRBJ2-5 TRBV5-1 CASSPDSYGETQYF TGCGCCAGCAGCCCGGACTCATATGGGGAGACCCAGTACTTC
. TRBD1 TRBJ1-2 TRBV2 CASSQTGTALLYGYTF TGTGCCAGCAGCCAAACCGGGACAGCGCTTCTCTATGGCTACACCTTC
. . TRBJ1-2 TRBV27 CASSPRTDSVDYGYTF TGTGCCAGCAGTCCAAGGACAGACTCCGTCGACTATGGCTACACCTTC
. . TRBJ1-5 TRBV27 CASSLYRDQPQHF TGTGCCAGCAGTTTGTACCGGGATCAGCCCCAGCATTTT
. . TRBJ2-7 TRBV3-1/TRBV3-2 CASSQGGSIYEQYF TGTGCCAGCAGCCAAGGAGGTTCAATCTACGAGCAGTACTTC
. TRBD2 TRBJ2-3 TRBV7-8 CASSLGDGGVLQYF TGTGCCAGCAGCTTAGGAGATGGGGGGGTTTTGCAGTATTTT
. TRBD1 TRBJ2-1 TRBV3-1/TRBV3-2 CASSHSTGGDEQFF TGTGCCAGCAGCCATTCCACAGGGGGCGATGAGCAGTTCTTC
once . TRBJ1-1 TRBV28 CASSLTDRSGMGAFF TGTGCCAGCAGTTTAACGGACCGTTCAGGGATGGGGGCTTTCTTT
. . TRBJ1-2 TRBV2 CASSRTDYGYTF TGTGCCAGCAGTCGGACAGACTATGGCTACACCTTC
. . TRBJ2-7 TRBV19 CASSMGRVYEQYF TGTGCCAGTAGTATGGGCAGGGTTTACGAGCAGTACTTC
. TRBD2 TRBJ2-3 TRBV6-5 CASSRLAGALDTQYF TGTGCCAGCAGCCGACTAGCGGGAGCTCTGGATACGCAGTATTTT
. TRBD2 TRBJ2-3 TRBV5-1 CASSLGLAAYTDTQYF TGCGCCAGCAGCTTGGGACTAGCGGCTTACACAGATACGCAGTATTTT
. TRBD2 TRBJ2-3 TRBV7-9 CASSLRGTSLTDTQYF TGTGCCAGCAGCTTGCGGGGGACTAGCCTCACAGATACGCAGTATTTT
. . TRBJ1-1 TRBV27 CASSLLPRVGEAFF TGTGCCAGCAGTTTACTTCCCAGGGTGGGGGAAGCTTTCTTT
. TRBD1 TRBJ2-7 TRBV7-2 CASSVTGGGAHEQYF TGTGCCAGCAGCGTGACAGGGGGCGGGGCGCACGAGCAGTACTTC
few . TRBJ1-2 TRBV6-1 CASSEALQGGGYTF TGTGCCAGCAGTGAAGCGCTTCAGGGCGGTGGCTACACCTTC
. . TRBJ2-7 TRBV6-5 CASREGYEQYF TGTGCCAGCAGGGAGGGCTACGAGCAGTACTTC
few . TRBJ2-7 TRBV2 CASSDARSRYEQYF TGTGCCAGCAGTGATGCCAGGTCCCGATACGAGCAGTACTTC
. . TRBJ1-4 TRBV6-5 CASSDMTGAEKLFF TGTGCCAGCAGCGATATGACAGGAGCCGAAAAACTGTTTTTT
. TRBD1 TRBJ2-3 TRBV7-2 CASSLTGGADTQYF TGTGCCAGCAGCTTGACAGGGGGCGCAGATACGCAGTATTTT
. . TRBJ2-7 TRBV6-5 CASIGTTSREQYF TGTGCCAGCATCGGGACAACTTCTCGCGAGCAGTACTTC
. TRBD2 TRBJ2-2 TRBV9 CASSDRLAGADTGELFF TGTGCCAGCAGCGACCGACTAGCGGGAGCGGACACCGGGGAGCTGTTTTTT
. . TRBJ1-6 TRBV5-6 CASSLSRLYNSPLHF TGTGCCAGCAGCTTATCCAGGCTTTATAATTCACCCCTCCACTTT
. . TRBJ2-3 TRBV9 CASSVSGPSTDTQYF TGTGCCAGCAGCGTAAGCGGACCTAGCACAGATACGCAGTATTTT
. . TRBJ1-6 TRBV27 CASSSIRGSGNSPLHF TGTGCCAGCAGTTCCATCCGGGGTTCGGGTAATTCACCCCTCCACTTT
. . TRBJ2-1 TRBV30 CAWSVLLNEQFF TGTGCCTGGAGTGTACTCCTAAATGAGCAGTTCTTC
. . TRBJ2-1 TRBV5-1 CASSLRITGTYNEQFF TGCGCCAGCAGCTTACGAATAACAGGGACCTACAATGAGCAGTTCTTC
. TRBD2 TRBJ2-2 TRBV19 CAGAPRLAGTIGELFF TGTGCCGGCGCCCCACGTCTAGCGGGAACGATCGGGGAGCTGTTTTTT
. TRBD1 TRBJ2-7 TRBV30 CAWKGQGILYEQYF TGTGCCTGGAAGGGACAGGGGATTCTCTACGAGCAGTACTTC
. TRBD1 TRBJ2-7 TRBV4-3 CASSHAQGAAREQYF TGCGCCAGCAGCCACGCGCAGGGGGCGGCAAGGGAGCAGTACTTC
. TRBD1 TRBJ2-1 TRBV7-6 CASSFLQGAFDIVYNEQFF TGTGCCAGCAGCTTCCTACAGGGGGCCTTCGATATTGTCTACAATGAGCAGTTCTTC
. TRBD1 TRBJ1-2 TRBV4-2 CASIQPGTGQSYTF TGTGCCAGCATCCAACCGGGGACAGGGCAAAGCTACACCTTC
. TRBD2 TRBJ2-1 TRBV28 CASSLSASGGYNEQFF TGTGCCAGCAGTTTATCGGCTAGCGGGGGTTACAATGAGCAGTTCTTC
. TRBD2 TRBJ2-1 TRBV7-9 CASIIAGANYNEQFF TGTGCCAGCATCATAGCGGGGGCTAACTACAATGAGCAGTTCTTC
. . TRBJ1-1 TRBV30 CAWSGRLWNTEAFF TGTGCCTGGAGTGGAAGACTCTGGAACACTGAAGCTTTCTTT
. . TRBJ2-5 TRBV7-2 CASRSTGREETQYF TGTGCCAGCAGGTCGACGGGCAGGGAAGAGACCCAGTACTTC
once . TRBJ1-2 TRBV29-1 CSAAPAAADGYTF TGCAGCGCCGCCCCAGCGGCGGCGGATGGCTACACCTTC
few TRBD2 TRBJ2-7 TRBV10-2 CASRLLAGGHSYEQYF TGCGCCAGCAGGCTGCTAGCGGGAGGCCACTCCTACGAGCAGTACTTC
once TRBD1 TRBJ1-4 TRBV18 CASSPAVGTATNEKLFF TGTGCCAGCTCGCCCGCCGTCGGGACAGCAACTAATGAAAAACTGTTTTTT
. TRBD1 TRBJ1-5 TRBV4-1 CASSQGQGWFQPQHF TGCGCCAGCAGCCAAGGACAGGGGTGGTTTCAGCCCCAGCATTTT
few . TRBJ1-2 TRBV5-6 CASSPSGPTGSAGYTF TGTGCCAGCAGCCCCTCGGGGCCAACAGGGTCCGCTGGCTACACCTTC
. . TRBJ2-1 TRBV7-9 CASSQGGQFF TGTGCCAGCAGCCAGGGCGGGCAGTTCTTC
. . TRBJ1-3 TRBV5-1 CASSLALGATGNTIYF TGCGCCAGCAGCTTGGCCCTGGGGGCCACTGGAAACACCATATATTTT
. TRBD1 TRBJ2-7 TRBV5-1 CASSLRGGAGGGEQYF TGCGCCAGCAGCTTAAGGGGTGGGGCAGGGGGCGGCGAGCAGTACTTC
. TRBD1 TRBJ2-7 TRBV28 CASSSPQGARYEQYF TGTGCCAGCAGTTCGCCACAGGGGGCCCGCTACGAGCAGTACTTC
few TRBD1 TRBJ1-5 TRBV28 CASSFGRDRLNQPQHF TGTGCCAGCAGTTTTGGACGGGACAGACTCAATCAGCCCCAGCATTTT
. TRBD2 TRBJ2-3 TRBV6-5 CASSYSGSFTDTQYF TGTGCCAGCAGTTACAGCGGGAGCTTCACAGATACGCAGTATTTT
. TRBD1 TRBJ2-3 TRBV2 CASSPDRERDSQYF TGTGCCAGCAGTCCAGACAGGGAGCGAGATTCGCAGTATTTT
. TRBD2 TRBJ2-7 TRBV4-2 CASSQDTSGRYEQYF TGTGCCAGCAGCCAAGATACTAGCGGGAGATACGAGCAGTACTTC